A selection of T cell receptor beta chains follows, all from one sample in a study of blood T cells in healthy people across ages. One entry per CDR3 protein, called by TCRdb with MiXCR from the 5' RACE reads. The table lists around 1,500,000 distinct CDR3 sequences, roughly 40% of them singletons. Input material: blood. The receptor source for this set is a woman in her late teens or twenties in good health. The conserved cysteine and the conserved F or W are not part of the CDR3 here.

CDR3aa: ASSSSGILQETQY; v_gene: TRBV13
CDR3aa: ASGLRQGAYEQY; v_gene: TRBV5-1
CDR3aa: SAIAGGRDYGYT; v_gene: TRBV20-1
CDR3aa: RARDLVTADYNSPLH; v_gene: TRBV20-1
CDR3aa: ASSHQRLGQGGDTQY; v_gene: TRBV3-1
CDR3aa: ATKKGPNTDTQY; v_gene: TRBV12-3/TRBV12-4
CDR3aa: ASSWGANQPQH; v_gene: TRBV12-3/TRBV12-4
CDR3aa: ASSQDLGGPYGYT; v_gene: TRBV3-1
CDR3aa: ASSDEGGLEQY; v_gene: TRBV6-1
CDR3aa: ASSAGQAGNTIY; v_gene: TRBV5-1
CDR3aa: ASSQKGLAGEQY; v_gene: TRBV4-1
CDR3aa: ASSSTSGDTDTQY; v_gene: TRBV7-3
CDR3aa: ASSQVATGLTDTQY; v_gene: TRBV4-1
CDR3aa: ASSPLASPYEQF; v_gene: TRBV13
CDR3aa: ASSPSLGYNEQY; v_gene: TRBV2
CDR3aa: AWSSRNRPNYGYT; v_gene: TRBV30
CDR3aa: ASSNTPEQY; v_gene: TRBV12-3/TRBV12-4
CDR3aa: AWSEPIADQDNEQF; v_gene: TRBV30
CDR3aa: ASRSGGLDVQY; v_gene: TRBV28
CDR3aa: ASTLTSGNHEQY; v_gene: TRBV7-9
CDR3aa: SAIAPGSPDTQY; v_gene: TRBV20-1
CDR3aa: ASTRTPQAPNYGYT; v_gene: TRBV12-3/TRBV12-4
CDR3aa: SARDRDQNTEAF; v_gene: TRBV20-1
CDR3aa: ASSLVDRGAYEQY; v_gene: TRBV5-1
CDR3aa: ASRIGRNLGEQY; v_gene: TRBV27